These T cell receptor beta chains were read from a single sample in a study of Graves' ophthalmopathy and Graves' hyperthyroidism. Each CDR3 protein gets one entry after TCRdb re-called the multiplex PCR reads with MiXCR. The table lists about 220,000 distinct CDR3 sequences, 20% to 25% of them singletons. Sample: peripheral blood. The receptors were sampled from a woman aged 45-60 years with Graves' ophthalmopathy. CDR3s include the opening cysteine and the closing phenylalanine or tryptophan.

J	V	CDR3
TRBJ2-7	TRBV18	CASSVLHYEQYF
TRBJ2-7	TRBV11-2	CASSLDLAGGYEQYF
TRBJ2-5	TRBV27	CASSPTQGAGETQYF
TRBJ2-4	TRBV3-1	CASSQERVAKNIQYF
TRBJ2-2	TRBV19	CASRAQRAAGTGELFF
TRBJ2-2	TRBV11-2	CASTDRPGGLAGELFF
TRBJ1-5	TRBV20-1	CSAMGPNQPQHF
TRBJ2-7	TRBV6-1	CASSVGRGPYEQYF
TRBJ2-7	TRBV27	CASREGLEVYEQYF
TRBJ1-1	TRBV30	CAWSVTVGTEAFF
TRBJ2-3	TRBV11-1	CASSFPGPSGQPTDTQYF
TRBJ2-2	TRBV4-1	CASTPRDGLGELFF
TRBJ1-1	TRBV6-1	CAISSGDTEAFF
TRBJ1-5	TRBV12-3/TRBV12-4	CASSFLSQPQHF
TRBJ2-7	TRBV20-1	CSARRGEGPSYEQYF
TRBJ2-5	TRBV6-2/TRBV6-3	CASSYGFRGLAGSQETQYF
TRBJ2-5	TRBV4-1	CASSQEVYGRGIVETQYF
TRBJ1-1	TRBV18	CASSPLAFQQGEAFF
TRBJ1-1	TRBV11-2	CASREGDIMNTEAFF
TRBJ2-2	TRBV6-1	CASSPLSGRGSGELFF
TRBJ2-5	TRBV12-3/TRBV12-4	CASSRDRTQETQYF
TRBJ2-5	TRBV11-2	CASSFDSAEETQYF
TRBJ1-1	TRBV12-3/TRBV12-4	CASTGQLNTEAFF
TRBJ2-5	TRBV11-2	CASRQKGTQYF
TRBJ2-5	TRBV15	CATSGDRTPGLVRETQYF
TRBJ2-5	TRBV2	CASSQGLEETQYF
TRBJ1-2	TRBV4-1	CASSQDSSWSGYTF
TRBJ1-1	TRBV27	CASSLRGGSATEAFF
TRBJ2-4	TRBV7-9	CASSSAGEPKNIQYF
TRBJ2-7	TRBV12-3/TRBV12-4	CASSLGGPHEQYF
TRBJ1-1	TRBV19	CASEKPSLGWVPEAFF
TRBJ1-2	TRBV6-5	CASSYQGTYGYTF
TRBJ1-3	TRBV3-1	CASALGVASGNTIYF
TRBJ2-7	TRBV7-2	CASSLGGRAGEQYF
TRBJ1-1	TRBV12-3/TRBV12-4	CASSLSGGGTEAFF
TRBJ2-5	TRBV7-9	CASSFSGRGGQETQYF
TRBJ1-3	TRBV5-1	CASRQDSGNTIYF
TRBJ2-7	TRBV2	CASSEVDSSYEQYF
TRBJ2-2	TRBV20-1	CSAGSFTGELFF
TRBJ2-7	TRBV5-1	CASSRPDSDRGVKQYF
TRBJ1-2	TRBV27	CASSRRNTDYGFTF
TRBJ2-2	TRBV19	CASSSRDYTNTGELFF